This T cell receptor (beta chain) was recorded in a study of TIL therapy for anti-PD-1-resistant metastatic lung cancer. Sequencing used immunoSEQ v3. Method: immunoSEQ multiplex PCR; TCRdb's copy keeps in-frame clones and lacks some. Counted here are about 50,000 clones, 60% to 85% occurring once; the ten biggest clones make up 5.6%. This clone has only one observation. Germline values: CDR1 MNHEY, CDR2 SVGAGI. With 2 bases clipped from V and 1 base from J, the junction kept 2 bases outside the gene matches. This CDR3 has 15 amino acids. Time point indicated: pre-treatment sample, taken before nivolumab and TIL therapy. Most excised metastases sampled were pleural nodules or supraclavicular lymph nodes. Tumor harvest preceded PD-1/PD-L1 blockade, followed by nivolumab treatment. Adults with stage 4 NSCLC were enrolled in a phase I trial.

The chain carries TRBV6-5 and TRBJ1-5; 7 bases align to TRBD1. The specimen comprised tumor tissue, sampled at baseline. This sequence was found in a person aged 25-85 years with non-small cell lung cancer. The CDR3 loop is CASSYTGDSNQPQHF. The CDR3 DNA is TGTGCCAGCAGTTACACAGGGGACAGCAATCAGCCCCAGCATTTT.